The 16 T cell receptor beta chains below come from one sample, sequenced in a study of blood T cell repertoires in COVID-19. TCRdb's copy holds only in-frame clones and misses some; the assay was immunoSEQ multiplex PCR. The table shows some 160,000 clones, with 70% to 90% occurring only once. Sequencing input: peripheral blood. The receptors stem from a woman aged 80 or over with COVID-19, enrolled during active disease.

The chain is built from TRBV5-1 and TRBJ2-5, with 8 positions matching TRBD2. The germline V gene encodes CDR1 SGHRS and CDR2 YFSETQ. This CDR3 is built from 14 residues. Trimming took 4 bases from V and 3 from J; bases not matched to a gene: 5. CDR3 residues: CASSLMGLEETQYF. CDR3 sequence (DNA): TGCGCCAGCAGCCTCATGGGACTAGAAGAGACCCAGTACTTC. The full variable domain, with the rest looked up from reference TRBV5-1 and TRBJ2-5, is KAGVTQTPRYLIKTRGQQVTLSCSPISGHRSVSWYQQTPGQGLQFLFEYFSETQRNKGNFPGRFSGRQFSNSRSEMNVSTLELGDSALYLCASSLMGLEETQYFGPGTRLLVL.

The CDR3 protein is CASSRDRAGTGELFF. CDR3 sequence (DNA): TGTGCCAGCAGTAGGGACAGGGCTGGTACCGGGGAGCTGTTTTTT. The chain carries TRBV6-5 and TRBJ2-2; 9 bases line up with TRBD1. Germline V gives CDR1 MNHEY, CDR2 SVGAGI. The CDR3 has 15 residues. After removal of 5 bases from V and 5 bases from J, the junction contained 6 bases not matched to a gene.

This clone turned up a few times. This sequence joins TRBV19 and TRBJ2-1; tentatively, D is TRBD2 (6 bases). The V and J ends lost 4 bases and 7 bases respectively, with 17 bases between them. The CDR3 extends over 15 amino acids. The V gene's germline CDR1 is LNHDA and CDR2 SQIVND (reference sequence). CDR3 sequence: CASSRRGPRRNEQFF. CDR3 bases: TGTGCCAGTAGTAGGCGGGGCCCAAGGCGGAATGAGCAGTTCTTC.

The chain employs TRBV28 and TRBJ1-2; TRBD1 matches at 10 bases. Germline CDR1 and CDR2: MDHEN and SYDVKM. This CDR3 spans 15 amino acids. Trimming took 3 bases from V and 8 from J; bases not matched to a gene: 9. The DNA of the CDR3 is TGTGCCAGCAGTTTCTCAGACAGGGGGCAAGAAGGCTACACCTTC. It yields the protein CASSFSDRGQEGYTF.

This chain joins TRBV6-2 or TRBV6-3 and TRBJ1-6, with TRBD1 matching over 10 bases. Germline V gene data show CDR1 as MNHEY and CDR2 as SVGEGT. This CDR3 is 15 amino acids long. V shed 4 bases, J shed 9 bases, and the junction held 6 bases outside the gene matches. Here the CDR3 DNA reads TGTGCCAGCAGTTCCGGCGGGACAGGGGCTTCACCCCTCCACTTT. Its protein product is CASSSGGTGASPLHF.

The J gene is TRBJ1-2, the V gene TRBV29-1; 7 bases are shared with TRBD1. The length of the CDR3 is 12 residues. V gave up 3 bases and J gave up 8 bases; unmatched junction bases: 6. Germline CDR1 and CDR2: SQVTM and ANQGSEA. CDR3 protein: CSVEDGQEGYTF. In DNA, the CDR3 is TGCAGCGTTGAGGACGGACAGGAGGGCTACACCTTC.

The rearrangement uses TRBV6-6 and TRBJ1-4; D not resolved. V was trimmed by 2 bases and J by 6 bases, leaving 10 bases between them. The CDR3 runs 14 residues. CDR1 is MNHNY, CDR2 SVGAGI, per germline (reference sequence). The CDR3 spells CASSYGGIDEKLFF. CDR3 in DNA: TGTGCCAGCAGTTACGGAGGGATTGATGAAAAACTGTTTTTT.

This chain links TRBV6-4 with TRBJ2-7; 8 bases match TRBD1. Per germline, CDR1 MRHNA and CDR2 SNTAGT. With V trimmed by 0 bases and J by 1 base, 17 bases remained unmatched. The CDR3 covers 20 residues. CDR3 loop: CASSDSDGRTGYTRSYEQYF. In DNA form, the CDR3 reads TGTGCCAGCAGTGACTCCGATGGTCGGACAGGGTACACCCGGTCCTACGAGCAGTACTTC.

The chain uses TRBV27 and TRBJ1-3; D uncertain. Germline V lookup: CDR1 MNHEY, CDR2 SMNVEV (reference sequence). The CDR3 sequence is 16 residues long. Trimming took 5 bases from V and 0 from J, leaving 14 bases between them. The CDR3 nucleotides read TGTGCCAGCAGTCTTGGGTCCGGGTTCTCTGGAAACACCATATATTTT. Its translation is CASSLGSGFSGNTIYF.

The rearrangement uses TRBV6-5 and TRBJ1-1, with TRBD1 as a possible D gene (6 bases). Germline V gives CDR1 MNHEY, CDR2 SVGAGI. CDR3 size: 15 residues. Trimming left V 6 bases short and J 4 bases short, with 18 bases between. In nucleotides, the CDR3 is TGTGCCAGCAGCGCCGCAGGGGAGTGGGTCACTGAAGCTTTCTTT. Its translation is CASSAAGEWVTEAFF.

The chain joins TRBV7-2 to TRBJ2-2; D remains unclear. Germline V gene lookup returns CDR1 SGHTA and CDR2 FQGNSA. The length of the CDR3 is 14 residues. V lost 4 bases and J lost 2, with 8 bases in between. Here the CDR3 DNA reads TGTGCCAGCAGCTCGACATCTAACACCGGGGAGCTGTTTTTT. Its protein product is CASSSTSNTGELFF.

This clone came up a few times. This chain joins TRBV6-1 and TRBJ2-7, with TRBD1 identical over 7 bases. Losses at the gene ends were 0 bases for V and 0 bases for J; bases not matched to a gene: 5. CDR3 size: 16 residues. Germline assignment: CDR1 MNHNS and CDR2 SASEGT. In nucleotides, the CDR3 is TGTGCCAGCAGTGAAGCCTGGAGACAGGGCTCCTACGAGCAGTACTTC. Encoded protein: CASSEAWRQGSYEQYF.

The chain carries TRBV7-3 and TRBJ2-7; perhaps TRBD2 as D (7 bases). Germline V gives CDR1 SGHTA, CDR2 FQGTGA. The CDR3 has 17 amino acids. V lost 2 bases and J 0 bases, leaving 17 bases between the germline ends. CDR3 nucleotide sequence: TGTGCCAGCAGCTTATTCACGCGGGGGCGAAGCTCCTACGAGCAGTACTTC. It codes for CASSLFTRGRSSYEQYF.

The chain combines TRBV10-3 with TRBJ1-1, with D perhaps matching TRBD1 (5 bases). The germline V gene encodes CDR1 ENHRY and CDR2 SYGVKD. V was clipped by 7 bases and J by 2 bases, with 14 bases between them. The CDR3 runs 14 residues. CDR3 protein: CAIKGGAENTEAFF. The CDR3 DNA sequence: TGTGCCATCAAGGGAGGGGCTGAAAACACTGAAGCTTTCTTT.

The chain is built from TRBV12-5 and TRBJ2-3, with 12 positions matching TRBD2. Germline trimming cut 5 bases from V and 2 bases from J; bases unmatched to any gene: 2. Germline CDR1 reads LGHNT; CDR2 reads FRNRAP. The CDR3 runs to 15 residues. CDR3 bases: TGTGCTAGTGGTCCTAGCGGGAGGGACACAGATACGCAGTATTTT. Its protein product is CASGPSGRDTDTQYF.

This chain connects TRBV7-2 to TRBJ1-2; maybe TRBD1 (6 bases). CDR1 is SGHTA, CDR2 FQGNSA, per germline. The CDR3 runs to 13 residues. V was shortened by 5 bases and J by 6 bases, with 13 bases between the two germline ends. CDR3 sequence reads: CASSPRWGHGYTF. CDR3 nucleotide sequence: TGTGCCAGCAGCCCTAGGTGGGGGCATGGCTACACCTTC.